Below, 29 T cell receptor beta chains from the same sample are listed, as sequenced in a study of T cells in localized non-small cell lung cancer. Some clones are missing from TCRdb's copy, which holds only in-frame ones; the method was immunoSEQ multiplex PCR. Of 40,000 to 55,000 clones in the sample, 81% were seen once. Sequenced here: peripheral blood mononuclear cells, sampled before any cancer treatment. These receptors all stem from a man between 40 and 70 years old with stage III lung adenocarcinoma.

The genes are TRBV7-3 and TRBJ2-2, with a weak D call TRBD2 (6 bases). This CDR3 contains 16 residues. The V end lost 4 bases, the J end lost 5 bases, and 17 bases lay between the germline ends. Germline V gene sequence: CDR1 SGHTA, CDR2 FQGTGA. The CDR3 spells CASSSEGSTRTGELFF. CDR3 coding DNA: TGTGCCAGCAGCTCGGAGGGCTCCACGAGAACCGGGGAGCTGTTTTTT.

The J gene is TRBJ1-4, the V gene TRBV6-5; perhaps TRBD1 as D (6 bases). Germline lookup yields CDR1 MNHEY and CDR2 SVGAGI. V dropped 7 bases and J dropped 5 bases, with 14 bases sitting between them. The CDR3 is made up of 14 amino acids. For the CDR3, the DNA is TGTGCCAGCAAACGGGACATAGGGAATGAAAAACTGTTTTTT. Translated, it gives CASKRDIGNEKLFF.

The J gene is TRBJ1-6, the V gene TRBV6-5, with D hard to call. This CDR3 is 14 amino acids long. The ends were cut back, 6 bases at V and 6 bases at J, with 12 bases in the middle. Germline lookup yields CDR1 MNHEY and CDR2 SVGAGI. The CDR3 loop is CASRAYGANSPLHF. CDR3 nucleotide sequence: TGTGCCAGCAGGGCGTATGGAGCTAATTCACCCCTCCACTTT.

The rearrangement joins TRBV9 to TRBJ1-2, with D possibly TRBD1 on 6 matching bases. The CDR3 runs 17 residues. V was cut by 0 bases and J by 3 bases, with 18 bases left in between. Germline loops: CDR1 SGDLS, CDR2 YYNGEE. The CDR3 reads CASSVGGPVRGDYGYTF. DNA for the CDR3: TGTGCCAGCAGCGTAGGCGGGCCAGTCAGGGGAGACTATGGCTACACCTTC.

This chain joins TRBV5-6 and TRBJ2-7, with D maybe TRBD1 (5 bases). V dropped 0 bases and J dropped 1 base, with 5 bases sitting between them. There are 13 residues in the CDR3. Germline V gene data show CDR1 as SGHDT and CDR2 as YYEEEE. CDR3 amino acids: CASSLAGSYEQYF. DNA for the CDR3: TGTGCCAGCAGCTTGGCAGGGTCCTACGAGCAGTACTTC.

At least ten counts were recorded for this clone. J is TRBJ1-6 and V is TRBV7-8; no clear D gene. Germline V gene lookup returns CDR1 SGHVS and CDR2 FQNEAQ. The V and J ends lost 3 bases and 7 bases respectively, with 13 bases between them. The CDR3 is made up of 15 amino acids. The CDR3: CASSFSSGNNSPLHF. The DNA for the CDR3 is TGTGCCAGCAGCTTTAGTAGCGGAAACAATTCACCCCTCCACTTT.

This CDR3 is CASSLSAGYQPQHF. CDR3 DNA sequence: TGTGCCAGCAGTTTATCTGCAGGGTATCAGCCCCAGCATTTT. The chain uses TRBV27 and TRBJ1-5, with a weak D call TRBD1 (5 bases). The germline V and J ends were trimmed by 0 bases and 5 bases, with 8 bases remaining between them. This CDR3 is 14 amino acids long. Germline loops: CDR1 MNHEY, CDR2 SMNVEV (reference sequence).

This chain links TRBV6-5 with TRBJ1-1, with a weak D call TRBD1 (6 bases). Germline V gene sequence: CDR1 MNHEY, CDR2 SVGAGI. V shed 7 bases and J shed 7 bases, with 19 bases lying between them. This CDR3 has 14 residues. CDR3 amino acids: CASILPGAQVEAFF. The DNA for the CDR3 is TGTGCCAGCATTCTTCCGGGGGCACAGGTTGAAGCTTTCTTT.

V is TRBV11-1 and J is TRBJ2-1; D call uncertain. Germline V gene lookup returns CDR1 SGHAT and CDR2 FQDESV (reference sequence). V gave up 2 bases and J gave up 5 bases, with 4 bases separating them. This CDR3 has 12 residues. CDR3 residues: CASSLTDNEQFF. The CDR3 DNA sequence: TGTGCCAGCAGCTTAACTGACAATGAGCAGTTCTTC.

This clone occurred once. The rearrangement joins TRBV2 to TRBJ2-7; TRBD1 agrees at 9 bases. Germline V gene lookup returns CDR1 SNHLY and CDR2 FYNNEI. This CDR3 has 16 residues. V lost 5 bases and J lost 1; bases outside the gene matches: 9. DNA for the CDR3: TGTGCCAGCAGTCTGATGGGGACAGGGTTGTCCTACGAGCAGTACTTC. Amino acid sequence: CASSLMGTGLSYEQYF.

This chain links TRBV19 with TRBJ1-6, with 8 bases lining up with TRBD1. The germline gives CDR1 LNHDA, CDR2 SQIVND (reference sequence). This CDR3 region has 14 residues. The ends lost 7 bases at V and 7 bases at J; junction bases unmatched: 6. The CDR3 nucleotides read TGTGCCAGTACCCCGACAGGGGTAAATTCACCCCTCCACTTT. Translating it yields CASTPTGVNSPLHF. The entire variable domain, with the rest obtained from reference TRBV19 and TRBJ1-6, is as follows: DGGITQSPKYLFRKEGQNVTLSCEQNLNHDAMYWYRQDPGQGLRLIYYSQIVNDFQKGDIAEGYSVSREKKESFPLTVTSAQKNPTAFYLCASTPTGVNSPLHFGNGTRLTVT.

This clone was found once. The V and J genes are TRBV10-2 and TRBJ2-2, with D perhaps TRBD1 (6 bases). This CDR3 region has 13 residues. Between the trimmed V and J ends, which lost 6 bases and 4 bases, there was a span of 9 bases. Germline CDR1 and CDR2: WSHSY and SAAADI. The CDR3 sequence: CASRPGVTGELFF. In DNA form, the CDR3 reads TGCGCCAGCAGACCAGGGGTCACCGGGGAGCTGTTTTTT.

V is TRBV5-3 and J is TRBJ2-5, with no clear D. TRBV5-3 is an ORF; its function is uncertain. The CDR3 sequence is 13 residues long. With 0 bases removed from V and 4 bases from J, the gap between germline ends came to 7 bases. CDR3 residues: CARSLEIGETQYF. The CDR3 DNA sequence: TGTGCCAGAAGCTTGGAGATAGGAGAGACCCAGTACTTC.

The genes are TRBV5-1 and TRBJ2-7, with 8 bases fitting TRBD1. V dropped 3 bases and J dropped 6; count of bases not matched to a gene: 5. The CDR3 consists of 13 residues. The germline V gene has CDR1 SGHRS and CDR2 YFSETQ. The CDR3 spells CASSWVGQGEQYF. CDR3 in DNA: TGCGCCAGCAGCTGGGTCGGACAGGGCGAGCAGTACTTC.

The chain employs TRBV4-1 and TRBJ2-5, with D perhaps being TRBD1 or TRBD2 (5 bases each). CDR3 size: 14 residues. CDR1 MGHRA and CDR2 YSYEKL come from the germline V gene. Trimming pared 2 bases from V and 5 bases from J, leaving 12 bases between. The DNA for the CDR3 is TGCGCCAGCAGCCAAACGGGGCCTTGGGAGACCCAGTACTTC. The encoded protein is CASSQTGPWETQYF.

This CDR3 is CASSTRTRATDTQYF. The CDR3 nucleotides are TGTGCCAGCAGCACCCGGACTAGAGCCACAGATACGCAGTATTTT. This rearrangement joins TRBV7-2 to TRBJ2-3; TRBD2 agrees at 7 bases. This CDR3 region has 15 residues. Looked up from germline, CDR1 is SGHTA and CDR2 is FQGNSA. The ends lost 5 bases at V and 2 bases at J; junction bases unmatched: 7. Combining the CDR3 with reference TRBV7-2 and TRBJ2-3 gives the whole variable domain GAGVSQSPSNKVTEKGKDVELRCDPISGHTALYWYRQSLGQGLEFLIYFQGNSAPDKSGLPSDRFSAERTGGSVSTLTIQRTQQEDSAVYLCASSTRTRATDTQYFGPGTRLTVL.

The CDR3 here is CASSQPSAVANIQYF. The CDR3 DNA reads as TGTGCCAGCAGTCAACCCAGCGCGGTGGCAAACATTCAGTACTTC. The rearrangement uses TRBV6-6 and TRBJ2-4; D not certain. V was trimmed by 5 bases and J by 6 bases, leaving 17 bases between them. The germline gives CDR1 MNHNY, CDR2 SVGAGI (reference sequence). CDR3 length: 15 amino acids.

The rearrangement links TRBV6-5 to TRBJ2-5; 7 nucleotides match TRBD2. CDR1 and CDR2 (germline): MNHEY, SVGAGI. The CDR3 has 16 residues. Trimming at V came to 0 bases and at J to 5 bases, leaving 9 bases not matched to a gene. The CDR3 here is CASSYSGRAGRETQYF. CDR3 sequence (DNA): TGTGCCAGCAGTTACTCGGGGAGGGCCGGACGGGAGACCCAGTACTTC.

This rearrangement joins TRBV5-6 to TRBJ1-1; D gene uncertain. V was clipped by 2 bases and J by 3 bases, with 17 bases between them. This CDR3 is built from 16 residues. CDR1 is SGHDT, CDR2 YYEEEE, per germline. CDR3: CASSLPETGMHTEAFF. Here the CDR3 DNA reads TGTGCCAGCAGCTTACCTGAGACCGGGATGCACACTGAAGCTTTCTTT.

The chain carries TRBV2 and TRBJ1-3; 7 nucleotides match TRBD1. Germline V gene sequence: CDR1 SNHLY, CDR2 FYNNEI. The CDR3 is 14 amino acids. Trimming at V came to 7 bases and at J to 4 bases, leaving 7 bases not matched to a gene. Here the CDR3 DNA reads TGTGCCAGCAAAGCACAGGGGCCAGGAAACACCATATATTTT. Its protein is CASKAQGPGNTIYF.

The chain couples TRBV6-5 to TRBJ1-6; possible D gene TRBD1, 6 bases. Trimming cost V 3 bases and J 9 bases, with 18 bases left between them. Germline loops: CDR1 MNHEY, CDR2 SVGAGI. This CDR3 contains 16 residues. This CDR3 reads CASSYSGVRPASPLHF. The CDR3, as DNA: TGTGCCAGCAGTTATTCAGGGGTCCGGCCCGCTTCACCCCTCCACTTT.

The rearrangement uses TRBV5-4 and TRBJ2-2; D not certain. CDR3 length: 16 residues. The V end lost 0 bases, the J end lost 3 bases, and 12 bases lay between the germline ends. Germline CDR1 is SGHNT and CDR2 is YYREEE (reference sequence). CDR3 sequence reads: CASSLGTAVDTGELFF. CDR3 bases: TGTGCCAGCAGCTTGGGTACAGCAGTTGACACCGGGGAGCTGTTTTTT.

The CDR3 region is CASSAGLAGSYNEQFF. CDR3 nucleotides: TGTGCCAGCAGCGCGGGACTAGCGGGCTCCTACAATGAGCAGTTCTTC. The chain joins TRBV5-5 to TRBJ2-1; TRBD2 matches 12 bases. Trimming removed 4 bases from V and 0 bases from J; junction bases left unmatched: 2. Germline assignment: CDR1 SGHKS and CDR2 YYEKEE (reference sequence). CDR3 length: 16 residues.

V and J are TRBV5-6 and TRBJ2-6; D might be TRBD1 (5 bases). CDR3 length equals 18 residues. Trimming cost V 0 bases and J 3 bases, with 16 bases left between them. CDR1 SGHDT and CDR2 YYEEEE come from the germline V gene. The CDR3 nucleotides read TGTGCCAGCAGCTTGGCCGCTAGGGGCCTGAGTGGGGCCAACGTCCTGACTTTC. It specifies CASSLAARGLSGANVLTF.

The chain employs TRBV10-2 and TRBJ2-2; 9 nucleotides line up with TRBD2. The CDR3 extends over 17 amino acids. Trimming at V came to 6 bases and at J to 3 bases, leaving 11 bases not matched to a gene. Germline CDR1 reads WSHSY; CDR2 reads SAAADI. This chain's CDR3 is CASSYTGLAGYTGELFF. In nucleotides, the CDR3 is TGCGCCAGCAGCTATACAGGGCTAGCGGGGTACACCGGGGAGCTGTTTTTT.

The V and J genes are TRBV2 and TRBJ2-1; no clear D. The length of the CDR3 is 16 residues. Germline CDR1 SNHLY, CDR2 FYNNEI. Trimming removed 2 bases from V and 0 bases from J, with 11 bases in between. CDR3 sequence reads: CASSESGPSSYNEQFF. CDR3 in DNA: TGTGCCAGCAGTGAATCGGGCCCGAGCTCCTACAATGAGCAGTTCTTC.

V is TRBV5-4 and J is TRBJ1-2, with 11 positions matching TRBD1. Germline V gene data show CDR1 as SGHNT and CDR2 as YYREEE (reference sequence). This CDR3 is 15 amino acids long. The V and J ends lost 7 bases and 8 bases, in that order; junction bases with no gene match: 13. CDR3 amino acids: CASSVVGQGARGYTF. CDR3 DNA: TGTGCCAGCTCCGTTGTAGGACAGGGGGCGCGGGGCTACACCTTC.

The chain combines TRBV2 with TRBJ1-1; 12 bases agree with TRBD1. Germline V gene lookup returns CDR1 SNHLY and CDR2 FYNNEI. Trimming took 3 bases from V and 8 from J; bases not matched to a gene: 4. The CDR3 spans 14 residues. The CDR3 DNA reads as TGTGCCAGCAGTGATAGGGACAGGGGGCTCGAAGCTTTCTTT. Protein product: CASSDRDRGLEAFF.

This clone has a handful of counts. The chain uses TRBV9 and TRBJ2-7, with D hard to call. Between the trimmed V and J ends, which lost 0 bases and 6 bases, there was a span of 4 bases. Germline V CDR1 and CDR2: SGDLS, YYNGEE. The CDR3 contains 11 residues. The CDR3 here is CASSVGREQYF. The CDR3 DNA reads TGTGCCAGCAGCGTAGGACGCGAGCAGTACTTC. Full variable domain (remainder filled in from reference TRBV9 and TRBJ2-7): DSGVTQTPKHLITATGQRVTLRCSPRSGDLSVYWYQQSLDQGLQFLIQYYNGEERAKGNILERFSAQQFPDLHSELNLSSLELGDSALYFCASSVGREQYFGPGTRLTVT.